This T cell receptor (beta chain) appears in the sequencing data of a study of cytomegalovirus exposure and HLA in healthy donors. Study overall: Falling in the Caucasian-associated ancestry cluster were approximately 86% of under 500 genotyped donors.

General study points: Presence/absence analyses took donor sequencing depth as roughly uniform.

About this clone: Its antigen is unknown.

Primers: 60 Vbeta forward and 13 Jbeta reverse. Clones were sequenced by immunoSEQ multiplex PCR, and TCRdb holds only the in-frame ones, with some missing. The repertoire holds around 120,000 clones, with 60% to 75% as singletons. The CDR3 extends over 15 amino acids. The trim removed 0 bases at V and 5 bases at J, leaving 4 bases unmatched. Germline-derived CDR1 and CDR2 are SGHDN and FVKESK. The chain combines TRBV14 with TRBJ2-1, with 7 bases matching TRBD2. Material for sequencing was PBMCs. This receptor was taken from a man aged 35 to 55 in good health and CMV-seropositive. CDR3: CASSQDVSGHNEQFF. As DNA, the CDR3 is TGTGCCAGCAGCCAAGATGTTAGCGGGCACAATGAGCAGTTCTTC.